The subject of this entry is one TCR beta chain. This specimen belongs to a study of blood T cell repertoires in COVID-19. Study summary: COVID-19 samples from acute and convalescent phases originated in the United States, Italy and Spain. PBMCs, B-cell-depleted T cells, or T cells provided the cDNA or gDNA that made up the material.

The germline V gene has CDR1 KGHSH and CDR2 LQKENI. The CDR3 sequence is 14 residues long. V shed 4 bases, J shed 7 bases, and the junction held 7 bases outside the gene matches. As processed by the authors: Using reference gene primer amplification, nucleated cell counts were estimated. The assay was immunoSEQ multiplex PCR, and TCRdb's table has in-frame clones only and misses some. That table gives V, J and clone size, and the DNA gave D and trimming. Here the sample spans about 240,000 clones, roughly four fifths being singletons. This TCR derives from a woman aged 80 or over with acute or convalescent COVID-19. Source material: peripheral blood. This chain joins TRBV18 and TRBJ1-1; 9 bases map to TRBD1. The CDR3 DNA sequence: TGTGCCAGCTCACTTAACAGGGGGCAACTTGAAGCTTTCTTT. Protein product: CASSLNRGQLEAFF.